This T cell receptor beta chain was captured in a study of OX40 agonist ivuxolimab in advanced cancers. With respect to the entire study: Ivuxolimab, which targeted the costimulatory receptor OX40 (CD134), was an agonistic, fully human IgG2 monoclonal antibody. Intravenous ivuxolimab was administered to patients every 2 weeks at six dose levels: 0.01, 0.1, 0.3, 1.5, 3 and 10 mg/kg. Among the approximately 50 dose-escalation patients, around 19 had hepatocellular carcinoma, about 15 melanoma, 9 renal cell carcinoma and 9 head and neck cancer. In the dose-escalation cohort, more than 75% of patients were male, and the mean age was around 60 years, with a range of about 20 to 79. Prior anti-PD-1, anti-PD-L1 or anti-CTLA-4 therapy was permitted, and checkpoint inhibitors had been received by about two fifths of dose-escalation patients. Partial responses occurred in three dose-escalation patients: two with cutaneous melanoma and one with hepatocellular carcinoma. Peripheral TCRbeta sequencing was intended to test whether TCR sequence diversity was altered and clonal T-cell expansion was caused by ivuxolimab. The paper describes the monotherapy dose-escalation part (N of about 52 patients) of the phase I trial of ivuxolimab. What the authors observed across the whole study: Low levels of normalized T-cell clonal expansion were also seen in some nonresponding patients. Antigen specificity was not determined for the clonally expanded peripheral T cells. At doses from 0.1 to 3.0 mg/kg, clonal expansion was seen in both CD4+ and CD8+ blood T cells between baseline and week 6. In the 0.1-3.0 mg/kg groups, partial responders had among the lowest normalized peripheral clonal expansion, particularly in CD8+ T cells. After ivuxolimab, expanded clones were on average more numerous among CD8+ T cells than among CD4+ T cells.

Genomic DNA was isolated from the sorted cells so that the TCRbeta CDR3 region could be sequenced. The immunoSEQ Assay was used for sequencing of TCRbeta CDR3 regions. Drawn from immuneACCESS, this table holds only the in-frame rearrangements with V and J called that TCRdb kept. Clones are partly lost; checked studies trace under half to an unresolved V gene and leave the rest unexplained. Within this sample are under 60,000 clones, with about 89% of them counted one time only. 31% of the sample is taken by the ten largest. Comments on this clone: The clone's antigen remains unknown. The sample holds no much larger clone one base away, and base qualities are not on file.

The trial excluded patients who had a history of autoimmune disease or were on systemic immunosuppression. In every dose cohort, peripheral blood was drawn for TCR sequencing at baseline, cycle 4 day 1, and cycle 7 day 1. Samples were obtained from an open-label, multicenter, first-in-human phase I dose-escalation trial of ivuxolimab. The trial enrolled adults with locally advanced or metastatic head and neck squamous cell, hepatocellular, melanoma or renal cell carcinoma. Before TCR sequencing, CD4+ and CD8+ T cells were separately sorted from peripheral blood. Sequences MNHEY (CDR1) and SMNVEV (CDR2) are obtained from the germline V gene (reference sequence). V lost 2 bases and J lost 1 base, and the count of bases not matched to a germline gene is 1. The CDR3 holds 15 amino acids from the cysteine to the phenylalanine. Left in the record is the CDR3 DNA by itself, 45 bases read in frame from the first base.

This receptor was taken from an adult with an advanced solid tumor such as melanoma, head and neck, liver or kidney cancer. The chain links TRBV27 with TRBJ2-7; 11 nucleotides in the junction match TRBD2. The sample in question was CD4+ or CD8+ T cells sorted from blood, obtained in a trial of the OX40 agonist ivuxolimab. The CDR3 in this case is CASSLGTSGSYEQYF. In nucleotide form, the sequence is TGTGCCAGCAGTTTAGGGACTAGCGGTTCCTACGAGCAGTACTTC.